Sequencing of this T cell receptor (beta chain) was carried out in a study of shared clonotypes between healthy human individuals. At a deep level, the assay was run. Every immunoSEQ plate was one replicate of a subset's evenly spread DNA. Generated by immunoSEQ multiplex PCR, the TCRdb table keeps only in-frame clones and is missing some. The sample holds around 2.5 million clones, more than 85% seen once. Trimming stripped 0 bases from V and 3 bases from J, with 9 bases between. The CDR3 contains 15 residues. From germline, CDR1 is MNHEY and CDR2 SVGAGI. This clone was recorded once. Antigen: not known. Whole-study results and caveats: Clonotype sharing across several donors was observed for around 4.5% of naive CD4 clonotypes.

The V and J genes are TRBV6-5 and TRBJ1-3; a possible D gene is TRBD1 (5 bases). Sequencing was done on a sample of naive CD4+ T cells from PBMCs. As to subset: CD45RA+ positively selected. The clonotype comes from a man aged 18 to 30 in good health. Some clones in this sample may be carry-over from other donors' samples. In DNA form, the CDR3 reads TGTGCCAGCAGTTACTCGGGAGGGGTTGGAAACACCATATATTTT. Amino acid sequence: CASSYSGGVGNTIYF.